Below, 5 T cell receptor beta chains from the same sample are listed, as sequenced in a study of cytomegalovirus exposure and HLA in healthy donors (dated by TCRdb to 2016 to 2017). Libraries were constructed by the immunoSEQ multiplex PCR assay. TCRdb obtained this table from immuneACCESS and retained in-frame rearrangements with V and J assigned. These tables miss some clones; where compared with another copy, unresolved V genes account for less than half of the shortfall, and the remainder is unexplained. Counted in this sample were about 150,000 clones; 80% to 90% of them appeared once. Together, the top ten hold around 22% of the sample. The sequenced material came from PBMCs. These receptors originate from a man aged 18 to 30 in good health and CMV-seropositive.

The chain is built from TRBV10-3 and TRBJ1-2; 11 bases match TRBD1. CDR3 length: 15 amino acids. CDR1 ENHRY and CDR2 SYGVKD come from the germline V gene. The V and J ends lost 2 bases and 4 bases, in that order; junction bases with no gene match: 3. Here the CDR3 DNA reads TGTGCCATCAGTGAGGTCGGACAGGGGGCCTATGGCTACACCTTC. Protein product: CAISEVGQGAYGYTF.

V usage is TRBV14 and J usage is TRBJ1-2; D is ambiguous. There are 15 residues in the CDR3. V dropped 4 bases and J dropped 1 base, with 13 bases sitting between them. In germline, CDR1 is SGHDN, CDR2 FVKESK. The CDR3 DNA follows: TGTGCCAGCAGCCCCCGGACGGGATTTAACTATGGCTACACCTTC. Translated, it gives CASSPRTGFNYGYTF. Full variable domain (outside the CDR3, taken from reference TRBV14 and TRBJ1-2): EAGVTQFPSHSVIEKGQTVTLRCDPISGHDNLYWYRRVMGKEIKFLLHFVKESKQDESGMPNNRFLAERTGGTYSTLKVQPAELEDSGVYFCASSPRTGFNYGYTFGSGTRLTVV.

V is TRBV27 and J is TRBJ2-7; 11 bases match TRBD1. Germline CDR1 MNHEY, CDR2 SMNVEV (reference sequence). The CDR3 length is 15 residues. With V trimmed by 4 bases and J by 7 bases, 9 bases remained unmatched. The CDR3 is CASSSGVDRGLEQYF. DNA of the CDR3: TGTGCCAGCAGTTCTGGGGTGGACAGGGGGCTTGAGCAGTACTTC.

This clone is a singleton in its sample. The CDR3 loop reads CRMRDWEGNQPQHF. DNA of the CDR3: TGCAGGATGAGGGACTGGGAGGGCAATCAGCCCCAGCATTTT. This sequence joins TRBV29-1 and TRBJ1-5, with D perhaps TRBD1 (5 bases). CDR1 and CDR2 from the germline V gene are SQVTM and ANQGSEA. This CDR3 comprises 14 residues. The entire variable domain, with the rest obtained from reference TRBV29-1 and TRBJ1-5, is as follows: SAVISQKPSRDICQRGTSLTIQCQVDSQVTMMFWYRQQPGQSLTLIATANQGSEATYESGFVIDKFPISRPNLTFSTLTVSNMSPEDSSIYLCRMRDWEGNQPQHFGDGTRLSIL.

The V call is TRBV4-3, the J call TRBJ2-2; 10 nucleotides line up with TRBD2. Per germline, CDR1 LGHNA and CDR2 YSLEER. The CDR3 is made up of 21 amino acids. V was pared by 0 bases and J by 1 base, with 14 bases of the junction left unmatched. CDR3 nucleotides: TGCGCCAGCAGCCAAGATATACGGAAGCGGGGGGGCCCCGGGAACACCGGGGAGCTGTTTTTT. Protein sequence: CASSQDIRKRGGPGNTGELFF.